The rows below give T cell receptor beta chains drawn from one sample of a study of blood T cell repertoires in COVID-19. TCRdb keeps only in-frame clones here, not all; method: immunoSEQ multiplex PCR. Of under 200,000 clones in the sample, more than 75% were seen once. The sequencing sample was made of peripheral blood. These receptor sequences come from a man in his forties or fifties with active or convalescent COVID-19. CDR3s include the opening cysteine and the closing phenylalanine or tryptophan. D genes are given only for firm matches. Some rows have no size entry. The others give once, few or many, or a class for an expanded clone.

d_call	clone_size	v_call	j_call	cdr3_nt	cdr3_aa
.	.	TRBV5-6	TRBJ1-5	TGTGCCAGCAGCTTCAATAAGGGGAATAGCAATCAGCCCCAGCATTTT	CASSFNKGNSNQPQHF
TRBD2	.	TRBV27	TRBJ2-3	TGTGCCAGCAGTTCCCCGGGGACTAGCCCGCGCCCAGATACGCAGTATTTT	CASSSPGTSPRPDTQYF
.	.	TRBV11-2	TRBJ2-3	TGTGCCAGCAGCCATCGAGGCCCAACGGGGTTTTTTGAGCAGTATTTT	CASSHRGPTGFFEQYF
.	.	TRBV2	TRBJ2-4	TGTGCCAGCAACGGCAGGAAAAACATTCAGTACTTC	CASNGRKNIQYF
.	.	TRBV28	TRBJ2-7	TGTGCCAGCAGTGAGGCGGTCGGCCAGTACTTC	CASSEAVGQYF
TRBD1	.	TRBV7-8	TRBJ1-5	TGTGCCAGCAGCTCGACCGGGACAGGGGGTTTATATAGCAATCAGCCCCAGCATTTT	CASSSTGTGGLYSNQPQHF
TRBD1	.	TRBV27	TRBJ1-2	TGTGCCAGCAGTTTAAGGACAGGGGCGTATGGCTACACCTTC	CASSLRTGAYGYTF
TRBD1	.	TRBV11-2	TRBJ2-3	TGTGCCAGCAGCTTAGTAGGGGGCGGCACAGATACGCAGTATTTT	CASSLVGGGTDTQYF
.	.	TRBV29-1	TRBJ2-5	TGCAGCGTTGTGGCAGGGGAAGAGACCCAGTACTTC	CSVVAGEETQYF
TRBD2	.	TRBV6-2/TRBV6-3	TRBJ2-7	TGTGCCAGCAGTTTCGACGGGGGGTCCTACGAGCAGTACTTC	CASSFDGGSYEQYF
.	.	TRBV18	TRBJ1-3	TGTGCCAGCTCACCCGGGAGGAGGCCAACTGGAAACACCATATATTTT	CASSPGRRPTGNTIYF
.	.	TRBV7-8	TRBJ2-7	TGTGCCAGCAGCTTCGATTCACAGCGGCTGACCTACGAGCAGTACTTC	CASSFDSQRLTYEQYF
TRBD2	.	TRBV5-1	TRBJ2-7	TGCGCCAGCAGCCTACCGCTAGCGGGAGGCGACGAGCAGTACTTC	CASSLPLAGGDEQYF
.	few	TRBV19	TRBJ1-2	TGTGCCAGTTTCTCGAGCTCAGGGGACTATGGCTACACCTTC	CASFSSSGDYGYTF
TRBD2	.	TRBV6-5	TRBJ2-2	TGTGCCAGCAGTTACCTCACTAGCGGGAGACCCGGGGAGCTGTTTTTT	CASSYLTSGRPGELFF
TRBD2	once	TRBV2	TRBJ2-2	TGTGCCAGCGAGGGAGTAGCGGGAGTTCCGGCCAGCACCGGGGAGCTGTTTTTT	CASEGVAGVPASTGELFF
TRBD1	once	TRBV19	TRBJ2-6	TGTGCCAGTCAAGACAGGGCCCGGTCTGGGGCCAACGTCCTGACTTTC	CASQDRARSGANVLTF
TRBD2	.	TRBV11-2	TRBJ2-5	TGTGCCAGCAGCCGGACTAGCGACCAAGAGACCCAGTACTTC	CASSRTSDQETQYF
TRBD2	.	TRBV7-6	TRBJ2-7	TGTGCCAGCAGCCGGACTAGCGGGGCCAGGAACTACGAGCAGTACTTC	CASSRTSGARNYEQYF
.	.	TRBV5-4	TRBJ1-1	TGTGCCAGCAGCCCCGGTCTTAGCCCGAACACTGAAGCTTTCTTT	CASSPGLSPNTEAFF
TRBD1	.	TRBV10-3	TRBJ1-1	TGTGCCATGGCGATGGGGACAGGACACACTGAAGCTTTCTTT	CAMAMGTGHTEAFF
TRBD1	once	TRBV2	TRBJ2-7	TGTGCCAGCAGACCAGGACAGGGCAGTCACGAGCAGTACTTC	CASRPGQGSHEQYF
TRBD1	.	TRBV28	TRBJ2-1	TGTGCCAGCAGTTCCCGGGACAGGGGGAATGAGCAGTTCTTC	CASSSRDRGNEQFF
.	.	TRBV25-1	TRBJ2-1	TGTGCCAGCATGTCAGCGGACCGCACCTACAATGAGCAGTTCTTC	CASMSADRTYNEQFF
.	.	TRBV2	TRBJ2-2	TGTGCCAGCGGGCGGGGCACGACGAACACCGGGGAGCTGTTTTTT	CASGRGTTNTGELFF
.	.	TRBV7-8	TRBJ2-5	TGTGCCAGCAGCATTTCGACAGCTCAAGAGACCCAGTACTTC	CASSISTAQETQYF
.	.	TRBV28	TRBJ2-1	TGTGCCAGCAAAGAGGGCCCAGGAGCCTACAATGAGCAGTTCTTC	CASKEGPGAYNEQFF
TRBD1	.	TRBV28	TRBJ1-6	TGTGCCAGCAGTTCCTCCAGACACCGACAGGGGAGTCCCAATTCACCCCTCCACTTT	CASSSSRHRQGSPNSPLHF
.	.	TRBV7-3	TRBJ1-2	TGTGCCAGCAGCTTCTGGGCCGCCATATATGGCTACACCTTC	CASSFWAAIYGYTF
.	.	TRBV10-3	TRBJ1-1	TGTGCCATCAGTGAGTCGATGGGCACCATGAACACTGAAGCTTTCTTT	CAISESMGTMNTEAFF
TRBD2	.	TRBV28	TRBJ2-3	TGTGCCAGCAGTTTCTGGGCGGGAGGGGTCACAGATACGCAGTATTTT	CASSFWAGGVTDTQYF
.	.	TRBV2	TRBJ1-2	TGTGCCAGCAATACAGACGGGAACCTTTATGGCTACACCTTC	CASNTDGNLYGYTF
.	.	TRBV28	TRBJ1-1	TGTGCCAGCAGTCCGGGTGGGGGCCCCGAAGCTTTCTTT	CASSPGGGPEAFF
TRBD2	.	TRBV19	TRBJ2-7	TGTGCCAGTAGTATCCTAGCGGGGGGTGTCGAGCAGTACTTC	CASSILAGGVEQYF
TRBD2	.	TRBV5-4	TRBJ2-3	TGTGCCAGCAGCTTCGGCAGCGGGAACACAGATACGCAGTATTTT	CASSFGSGNTDTQYF
TRBD1	.	TRBV19	TRBJ1-2	TGTGCCAGTAGTATTTTAGGGACAGACTATGGCTACACCTTC	CASSILGTDYGYTF
TRBD1	.	TRBV10-3	TRBJ1-1	TGTGCCATCAGTCCCCTGGGACAGGGTAACACTGAAGCTTTCTTT	CAISPLGQGNTEAFF
.	.	TRBV28	TRBJ1-3	TGTGCCAGCAGTTTGACATCTGGAAACACCATATATTTT	CASSLTSGNTIYF
TRBD1	.	TRBV9	TRBJ1-2	TGTGCCAGCAGAGCCGGGACAGGGGCGACCTATGGCTACACCTTC	CASRAGTGATYGYTF
TRBD1	.	TRBV2	TRBJ2-1	TGTGCCGGATCGACAGGGTCAGGGTCCTACAATGAGCAGTTCTTC	CAGSTGSGSYNEQFF
TRBD1	.	TRBV2	TRBJ1-2	TGTGCCAGCAGTGACAGGGGGGTGGCTGGCTACACCTTC	CASSDRGVAGYTF
.	.	TRBV29-1	TRBJ2-5	TGCAGCGGGGGGTCAGGGGCGAGGGAGACCCAGTACTTC	CSGGSGARETQYF
TRBD1	.	TRBV11-3	TRBJ1-2	TGTGCCAGCAGCTCCAACTACAGGGGGCGCGACTATGGCTACACCTTC	CASSSNYRGRDYGYTF
TRBD1	.	TRBV14	TRBJ2-7	TGTGCCAGCAGCCAAGATTGGGACAGTGCCTACGAGCAGTACTTC	CASSQDWDSAYEQYF
TRBD1	.	TRBV6-5	TRBJ2-7	TGTGCCGGCAAAATTGGGACAGGGGAATCTAACGAGCAGTACTTC	CAGKIGTGESNEQYF
.	.	TRBV7-9	TRBJ1-1	TGTGCCAGCAGCTTAGCCGGGAGGCTGGCTGAAGCTTTCTTT	CASSLAGRLAEAFF
TRBD1	.	TRBV5-8	TRBJ2-3	TGTGCCAGCAGCCTCCGACAGGGATTGAGCACAGATACGCAGTATTTT	CASSLRQGLSTDTQYF
TRBD1	.	TRBV29-1	TRBJ1-2	TGCAGCGTTTCGGGACAGCGTGGCTACACCTTC	CSVSGQRGYTF
.	.	TRBV9	TRBJ2-6	TGTGCCAGCAGCGCCACAGGTGCTGGGGCCAACGTCCTGACTTTC	CASSATGAGANVLTF
.	.	TRBV7-8	TRBJ2-7	TGTGCCAGCAGCTTTGGGGGCGGCTCCTACGAGCAGTACTTC	CASSFGGGSYEQYF
TRBD2	.	TRBV5-4	TRBJ2-7	TGTGCCAGCAGCATACTTACTAGCGGAATATACGAGCAGTACTTC	CASSILTSGIYEQYF
TRBD2	.	TRBV29-1	TRBJ2-1	TGCAGCACAAGGCTCCCGGGACTAGCATTTCATGAGCAGTTCTTC	CSTRLPGLAFHEQFF
.	.	TRBV28	TRBJ1-2	TGTGCCAGCAGGCCCTCAGGGCAAATAGCTAACTATGGCTACACCTTC	CASRPSGQIANYGYTF
TRBD2	.	TRBV15	TRBJ2-7	TGTGCCACCAGCAGAAACGAGGGCGCTAGCGGGAGAACCTACGAGCAGTACTTC	CATSRNEGASGRTYEQYF